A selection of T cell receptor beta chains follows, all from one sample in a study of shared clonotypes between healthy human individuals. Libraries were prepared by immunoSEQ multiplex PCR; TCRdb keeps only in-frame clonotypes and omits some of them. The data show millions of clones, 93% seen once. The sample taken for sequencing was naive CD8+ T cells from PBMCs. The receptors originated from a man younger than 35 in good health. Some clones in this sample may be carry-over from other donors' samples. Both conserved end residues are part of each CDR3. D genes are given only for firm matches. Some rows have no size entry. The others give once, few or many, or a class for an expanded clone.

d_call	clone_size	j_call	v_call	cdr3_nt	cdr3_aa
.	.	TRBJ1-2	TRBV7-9	TGTGCCAGCAGCTTCAACCTAGGGGCTGGCTATGGCTACACCTTC	CASSFNLGAGYGYTF
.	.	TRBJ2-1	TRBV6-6	TGTGCCAGCAGTCCGAGGACTTATGAGCAGTTCTTC	CASSPRTYEQFF
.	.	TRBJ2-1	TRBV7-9	TGTGCCAGCAGCTTAGAGGCGGGACTCCTGGAGCAGTTCTTC	CASSLEAGLLEQFF
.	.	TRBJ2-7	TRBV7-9	TGTGCCAGCAGCTTAGAGGAGAACCAGAGGGAGCAGTACTTC	CASSLEENQREQYF
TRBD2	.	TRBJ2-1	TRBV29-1	TGCAGCGTGCTGGGACTAGTTATGAGGAATGAGCAGTTCTTC	CSVLGLVMRNEQFF
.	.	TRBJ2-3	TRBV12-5	TGTGCTAGTGGTGGAGGCGACACAGATACGCAGTATTTT	CASGGGDTDTQYF
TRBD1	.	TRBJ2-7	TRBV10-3	TGTGCCATCAGGGAAGCAGGGGGCATCGACGAGCAGTACTTC	CAIREAGGIDEQYF
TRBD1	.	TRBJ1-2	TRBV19	TGTGCCAGTCAACAGGGGAACTATGGCTACACCTTC	CASQQGNYGYTF
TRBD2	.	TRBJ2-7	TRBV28	TGTGCCAGCAGTTTCGGTCCCGGGACTAGCTACTACGAGCAGTACTTC	CASSFGPGTSYYEQYF
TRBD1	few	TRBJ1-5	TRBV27	TGTGCCAGCAGACAGGGGTCAACTCAGCCCCAGCATTTT	CASRQGSTQPQHF
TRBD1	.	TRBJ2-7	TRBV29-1	TGCAGCGTGCGCCAGGACAGGGGTCTCTTGGGGGAGCAGTACTTC	CSVRQDRGLLGEQYF
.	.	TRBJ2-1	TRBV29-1	TGCAGCGTACGACTAGGCGAGCAGTTCTTC	CSVRLGEQFF
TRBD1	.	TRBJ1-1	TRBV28	TGTGCCAGCAGTTTTTATAGCCTCAGGGGGAAGGCGAACACTGAAGCTTTCTTT	CASSFYSLRGKANTEAFF
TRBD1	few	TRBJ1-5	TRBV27	TGTGCCAGCACCCGGGACAGGGGGTCTCAGCCCCAGCATTTT	CASTRDRGSQPQHF
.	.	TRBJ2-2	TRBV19	TGTGCCAGTAGTATGTTTGGGAACGCCGGGGAGCTGTTTTTT	CASSMFGNAGELFF
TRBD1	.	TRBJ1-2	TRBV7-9	TGTGCCAGCAGTAAGGACAGGGGGCGAGTAGGCGGCTACACCTTC	CASSKDRGRVGGYTF
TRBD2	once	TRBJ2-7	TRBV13	TGTGCCAGCAGCCGGGTAGCGGGAGCGGCCACCTACGAGCAGTACTTC	CASSRVAGAATYEQYF
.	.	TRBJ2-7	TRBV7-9	TGTGCCAGCAGCAGCAGGAACTACGAGCAGTACTTC	CASSSRNYEQYF
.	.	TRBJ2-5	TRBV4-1	TGCGCCAGCAGCCAAGTCTCTGACCAAGAGACCCAGTACTTC	CASSQVSDQETQYF